This T cell receptor beta chain was identified in a study of blood T cell repertoires in COVID-19. Background on the study: Sources were T cells, B-cell-depleted T cells, or PBMCs; the material itself was cDNA or gDNA.

Germline V CDR1 and CDR2: LNHDA, SQIVND (reference sequence). This CDR3 is 21 amino acids long. V dropped 7 bases and J dropped 5; count of bases not matched to a gene: 25. Authors' analysis steps: For nucleated cells, counts were estimated from reference gene primer amplification. This table comes from immunoSEQ multiplex PCR, and its TCRdb copy is limited to in-frame clones, with some not included. V and J calls and clone size are those listed in that table; D and trimming were worked out from the DNA. The sample yields more than 55,000 clones, over 80% seen once. The receptor was isolated from a human donor with active COVID-19. The donor label of this sample is uncertain. The specimen sequenced was peripheral blood. The chain uses TRBV19 and TRBJ2-2; 10 positions match TRBD2. CDR3 in amino acids: CASMPPARRGALAGDTGELFF. DNA for the CDR3: TGTGCCAGTATGCCCCCGGCGCGAAGGGGGGCCCTAGCGGGAGATACCGGGGAGCTGTTTTTT.